The clone carrying this TCR beta chain was found a few times. Its antigen is unknown. The CDR3 runs to 16 residues. Trimming shortened V by 2 bases and J by 0 bases, and 13 bases separated the two germline ends. Germline values: CDR1 ENHRY, CDR2 SYGVKD. The source material, RNA transcripts, was used to amplify TCR beta CDR3 regions. The HTBI primer set was used in a first-round RT-PCR of the TCR CDR3. TCRdb itself ran the multiplex PCR reads through MiXCR, one entry per CDR3 protein. The sample includes about 270,000 distinct CDR3 sequences, over 20% of them seen just once. The data were taken from a study of T cells in Graves' hyperthyroidism and ophthalmopathy. General observations from the study: Blood held most thyroid clonotypes expanded above 0.001 frequency.

This receptor was identified in a man aged 25-40 years with Graves' ophthalmopathy. The chain has TRBV10-3 and TRBJ1-1, with D possibly being TRBD1 (5 bases). The specimen sequenced was blood. CDR3 bases: TGTGCCATCAGTGAGAGGGGTGTTCGGATGAACACTGAAGCTTTCTTT. Amino acids: CAISERGVRMNTEAFF.